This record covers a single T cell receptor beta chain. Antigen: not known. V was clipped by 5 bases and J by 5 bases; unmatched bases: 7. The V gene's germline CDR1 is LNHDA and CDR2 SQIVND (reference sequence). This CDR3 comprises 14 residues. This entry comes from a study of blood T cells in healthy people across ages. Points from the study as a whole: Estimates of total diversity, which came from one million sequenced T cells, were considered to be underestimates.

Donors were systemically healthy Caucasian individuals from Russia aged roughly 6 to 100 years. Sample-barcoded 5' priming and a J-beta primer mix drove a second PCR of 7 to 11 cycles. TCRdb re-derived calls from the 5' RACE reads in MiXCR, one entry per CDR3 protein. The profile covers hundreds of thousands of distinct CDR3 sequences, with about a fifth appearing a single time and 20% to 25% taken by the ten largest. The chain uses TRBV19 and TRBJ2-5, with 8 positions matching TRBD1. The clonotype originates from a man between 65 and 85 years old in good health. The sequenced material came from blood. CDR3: CASSPEDRVETQYF. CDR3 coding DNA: TGTGCCAGTAGTCCCGAGGACAGGGTTGAGACCCAGTACTTC.